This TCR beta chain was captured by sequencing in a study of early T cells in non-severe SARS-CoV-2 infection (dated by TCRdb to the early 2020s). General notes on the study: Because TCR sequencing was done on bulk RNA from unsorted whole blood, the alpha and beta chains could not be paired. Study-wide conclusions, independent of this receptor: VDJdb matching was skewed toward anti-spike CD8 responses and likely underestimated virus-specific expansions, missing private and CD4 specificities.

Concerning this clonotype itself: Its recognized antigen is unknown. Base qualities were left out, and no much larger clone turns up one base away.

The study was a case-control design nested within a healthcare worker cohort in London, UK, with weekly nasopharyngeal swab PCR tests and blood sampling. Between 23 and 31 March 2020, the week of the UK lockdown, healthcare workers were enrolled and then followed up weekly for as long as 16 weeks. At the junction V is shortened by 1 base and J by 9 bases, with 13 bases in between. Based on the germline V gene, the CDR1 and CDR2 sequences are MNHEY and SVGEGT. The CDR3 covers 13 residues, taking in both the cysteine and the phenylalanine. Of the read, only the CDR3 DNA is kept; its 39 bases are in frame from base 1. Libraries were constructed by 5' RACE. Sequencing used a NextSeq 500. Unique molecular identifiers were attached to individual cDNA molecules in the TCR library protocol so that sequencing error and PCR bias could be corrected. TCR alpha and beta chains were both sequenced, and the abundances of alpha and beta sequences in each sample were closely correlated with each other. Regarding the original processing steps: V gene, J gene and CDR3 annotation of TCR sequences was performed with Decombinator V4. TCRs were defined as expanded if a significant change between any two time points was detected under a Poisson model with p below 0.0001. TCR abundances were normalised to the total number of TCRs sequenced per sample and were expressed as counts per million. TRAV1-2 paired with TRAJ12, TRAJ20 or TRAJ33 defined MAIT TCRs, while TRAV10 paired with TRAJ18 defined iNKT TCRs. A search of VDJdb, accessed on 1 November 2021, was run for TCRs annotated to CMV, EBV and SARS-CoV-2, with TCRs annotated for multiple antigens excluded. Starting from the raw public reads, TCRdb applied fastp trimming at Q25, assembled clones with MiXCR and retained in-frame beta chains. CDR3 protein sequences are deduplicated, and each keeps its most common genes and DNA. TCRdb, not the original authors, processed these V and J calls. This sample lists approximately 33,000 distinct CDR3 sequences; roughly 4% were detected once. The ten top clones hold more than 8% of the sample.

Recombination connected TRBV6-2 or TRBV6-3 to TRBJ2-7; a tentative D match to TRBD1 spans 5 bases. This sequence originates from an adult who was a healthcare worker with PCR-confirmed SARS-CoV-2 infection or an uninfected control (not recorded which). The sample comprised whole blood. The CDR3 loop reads CASSYFSSTVQYF. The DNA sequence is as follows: TGTGCCAGCAGTTACTTTTCCTCGACAGTGCAGTACTTC.